Sequencing of this TCR beta chain was carried out in a study of cytomegalovirus exposure and HLA in healthy donors. The CDR3 extends over 14 amino acids. Losses at the gene ends were 1 base for V and 5 bases for J; bases not matched to a gene: 8. The germline CDR1 and CDR2 sequences are GTSNPN and SVGIG (reference sequence). Concerning this clone itself: The antigen is not known.

Study-wide results and caveats: Certain sequence variants were highly shared and formed a cluster, and this cluster was likely a sequencing artifact. In a later analysis, CMV-associated beta chains were mostly HLA-associated, it appeared.

The PCR ran on 60 Vbeta and 13 Jbeta primers. Clones were read by immunoSEQ multiplex PCR, and TCRdb kept only the in-frame ones, dropping some. The table records about 180,000 clones, 65% to 85% of them present only once. Though nominally healthy at sampling, donors likely had unrecorded immune exposures. The specimen sequenced was PBMCs. V gene TRBV30 combines with J gene TRBJ2-7, with 7 bases identical to TRBD1. The TCR was taken from a girl under 18 in good health and CMV-seropositive. CDR3 residues: CAWSGGRGRDEQYF. Written as DNA, the CDR3 is TGTGCCTGGAGTGGTGGCAGGGGGAGAGACGAGCAGTACTTC.